A selection of T cell receptor beta chains follows, all from one sample in a study of post-analysis software for immune sequencing data. MiXCR was run by TCRdb on the PCR reads, yielding one entry per CDR3 protein. This table holds 740,000 or so distinct CDR3 sequences, around 50% found once. The sequenced sample was blood. These receptors came from a girl aged 10-17 years with multiple sclerosis. CDR3s include the opening cysteine and the closing phenylalanine or tryptophan. Fields, in order: clone size, V gene, J gene, D gene, CDR3 protein, CDR3 DNA. D genes are given only for firm matches. Rows give clone size only sometimes, using once, few, many, or a class for an expanded clone.

clone size: few; V gene: TRBV3-1; J gene: TRBJ2-7; D gene: -; CDR3 protein: CASTPYGAYEQYF; CDR3 DNA: TGTGCCAGCACCCCGTACGGTGCCTACGAGCAGTACTTC
clone size: -; V gene: TRBV27; J gene: TRBJ1-1; D gene: -; CDR3 protein: CASSLGEHKKAFF; CDR3 DNA: TGTGCCAGCAGCCTAGGGGAGCACAAGAAAGCTTTCTTT
clone size: few; V gene: TRBV29-1; J gene: TRBJ2-1; D gene: -; CDR3 protein: CSARDPRDEQFF; CDR3 DNA: TGCAGCGCAAGGGACCCACGGGATGAGCAGTTCTTC
clone size: few; V gene: TRBV3-1; J gene: TRBJ2-5; D gene: -; CDR3 protein: CASSQDWLTRKDGTQYF; CDR3 DNA: TGTGCCAGCAGCCAAGATTGGCTCACAAGAAAGGATGGGACCCAGTACTTC
clone size: -; V gene: TRBV5-1; J gene: TRBJ2-1; D gene: -; CDR3 protein: CASSLSSDEQFF; CDR3 DNA: TGCGCCAGCAGTCTATCTAGCGATGAGCAGTTCTTC
clone size: few; V gene: TRBV12-3/TRBV12-4; J gene: TRBJ2-3; D gene: -; CDR3 protein: CASTPDRPTDTQYF; CDR3 DNA: TGTGCCAGCACCCCCGACCGGCCCACAGATACGCAGTATTTT
clone size: -; V gene: TRBV7-6; J gene: TRBJ2-7; D gene: TRBD1; CDR3 protein: CAGSLELQGSSYEQYF; CDR3 DNA: TGTGCCGGCAGCTTAGAACTACAGGGGAGCTCCTACGAGCAGTACTTC
clone size: -; V gene: TRBV5-6; J gene: TRBJ2-7; D gene: -; CDR3 protein: CASSLEDQQYF; CDR3 DNA: TGTGCCAGCAGCTTGGAGGATCAGCAGTACTTC
clone size: few; V gene: TRBV29-1; J gene: TRBJ1-1; D gene: -; CDR3 protein: CSAKGQQNTEAFF; CDR3 DNA: TGCAGCGCCAAGGGACAACAGAACACTGAAGCTTTCTTT
clone size: -; V gene: TRBV4-1; J gene: TRBJ2-6; D gene: TRBD2; CDR3 protein: CASSQGPGLGANVLTF; CDR3 DNA: TGCGCCAGCAGCCAGGGACCGGGACTAGGGGCCAACGTCCTGACTTTC
clone size: few; V gene: TRBV9; J gene: TRBJ1-2; D gene: TRBD1; CDR3 protein: CASSGKAQGAYYGYTF; CDR3 DNA: TGTGCCAGCAGCGGTAAGGCCCAGGGGGCTTACTATGGCTACACCTTC
clone size: few; V gene: TRBV6-1; J gene: TRBJ2-1; D gene: TRBD1; CDR3 protein: CASSGDRGFSNEQFF; CDR3 DNA: TGTGCCAGCAGTGGGGACAGGGGGTTCAGCAATGAGCAGTTCTTC
clone size: -; V gene: TRBV20-1; J gene: TRBJ2-3; D gene: TRBD1; CDR3 protein: CSAMDRGRTDTQYF; CDR3 DNA: TGCAGTGCCATGGACAGGGGTCGCACAGATACGCAGTATTTT
clone size: -; V gene: TRBV6-5; J gene: TRBJ2-3; D gene: TRBD2; CDR3 protein: CASSLAGGMQYF; CDR3 DNA: TGTGCCAGCAGTCTAGCGGGGGGGATGCAGTATTTT
clone size: few; V gene: TRBV12-3/TRBV12-4; J gene: TRBJ2-1; D gene: TRBD2; CDR3 protein: CASRPAGTSGYNEQFF; CDR3 DNA: TGTGCCAGCAGGCCGGCCGGGACTAGCGGTTACAATGAGCAGTTCTTC
clone size: once; V gene: TRBV4-1; J gene: TRBJ1-1; D gene: -; CDR3 protein: CASSQRGTGNTEAFF; CDR3 DNA: TGCGCCAGCAGCCAAAGGGGAACGGGAAACACTGAAGCTTTCTTT
clone size: once; V gene: TRBV5-1; J gene: TRBJ2-3; D gene: TRBD1; CDR3 protein: CASSLVGTAVADTQYF; CDR3 DNA: TGCGCCAGCAGCTTGGTCGGGACAGCGGTAGCCGATACGCAGTATTTT
clone size: -; V gene: TRBV7-2; J gene: TRBJ2-3; D gene: -; CDR3 protein: CASSLGGGLLRYTQYF; CDR3 DNA: TGTGCCAGCAGCCTAGGGGGGGGCTTACTGCGATATACGCAGTATTTT
clone size: -; V gene: TRBV12-3/TRBV12-4; J gene: TRBJ2-5; D gene: TRBD2; CDR3 protein: CASSLHCGGWVETQYF; CDR3 DNA: TGTGCCAGCAGTCTCCACTGCGGGGGGTGGGTGGAGACCCAGTACTTC
clone size: few; V gene: TRBV2; J gene: TRBJ2-5; D gene: -; CDR3 protein: CASSGLVRPQETQYF; CDR3 DNA: TGTGCCAGCAGTGGACTAGTCAGACCCCAAGAGACCCAGTACTTC
clone size: -; V gene: TRBV12-3/TRBV12-4; J gene: TRBJ2-2; D gene: TRBD2; CDR3 protein: CASSPGTRYTGELFF; CDR3 DNA: TGTGCCAGCAGTCCCGGGACTAGGTATACCGGGGAGCTGTTTTTT
clone size: -; V gene: TRBV4-1; J gene: TRBJ2-7; D gene: -; CDR3 protein: CASSRVLGNEQYF; CDR3 DNA: TGCGCCAGCAGCCGGGTCTTAGGGAACGAGCAGTACTTC
clone size: -; V gene: TRBV4-1; J gene: TRBJ2-5; D gene: TRBD2; CDR3 protein: CASSPGLAIAGEQYF; CDR3 DNA: TGCGCCAGCAGCCCTGGACTAGCGATTGCCGGTGAGCAGTACTTC
clone size: -; V gene: TRBV6-5; J gene: TRBJ1-1; D gene: -; CDR3 protein: CASSQRGTNTEAFF; CDR3 DNA: TGTGCCAGCAGTCAGCGGGGGACAAACACTGAAGCTTTCTTT
clone size: -; V gene: TRBV5-1; J gene: TRBJ2-5; D gene: TRBD1; CDR3 protein: CASSRDRQVAQYF; CDR3 DNA: TGCGCCAGCAGCCGGGACAGGCAGGTCGCCCAGTACTTC
clone size: once; V gene: TRBV20-1; J gene: TRBJ2-1; D gene: -; CDR3 protein: CSARDGGAEDNEQFF; CDR3 DNA: TGCAGTGCTAGAGATGGAGGGGCAGAAGACAATGAGCAGTTCTTC
clone size: -; V gene: TRBV29-1; J gene: TRBJ1-2; D gene: -; CDR3 protein: CSVGSQSYGYTF; CDR3 DNA: TGCAGCGTAGGCAGCCAGAGCTATGGCTACACCTTC
clone size: few; V gene: TRBV2; J gene: TRBJ2-5; D gene: -; CDR3 protein: CASSERRSLLRETQYF; CDR3 DNA: TGTGCCAGCAGTGAAAGAAGGTCTCTCCTCCGGGAGACCCAGTACTTC
clone size: -; V gene: TRBV7-3; J gene: TRBJ2-3; D gene: TRBD2; CDR3 protein: CASTPGTSGSDTQYF; CDR3 DNA: TGTGCCAGCACCCCAGGGACTAGCGGATCAGATACGCAGTATTTT
clone size: few; V gene: TRBV5-6; J gene: TRBJ2-5; D gene: -; CDR3 protein: CASSPQDYQETQYF; CDR3 DNA: TGTGCCAGCAGCCCTCAGGATTACCAAGAGACCCAGTACTTC
clone size: -; V gene: TRBV6-5; J gene: TRBJ1-5; D gene: -; CDR3 protein: CASSYSFVRNQPRHF; CDR3 DNA: TGTGCCAGCAGTTACTCCTTCGTGCGCAATCAGCCCCGGCATTTT
clone size: few; V gene: TRBV4-1; J gene: TRBJ2-7; D gene: TRBD1; CDR3 protein: CASSQEGGDRGPYEQYF; CDR3 DNA: TGCGCCAGCAGCCAAGAAGGAGGGGACAGGGGGCCGTACGAGCAGTACTTC
clone size: few; V gene: TRBV6-5; J gene: TRBJ2-7; D gene: -; CDR3 protein: CASSYSRAGYGHEQYF; CDR3 DNA: TGTGCCAGCAGTTACTCGAGGGCAGGGTATGGCCACGAGCAGTACTTC
clone size: -; V gene: TRBV7-2; J gene: TRBJ1-2; D gene: TRBD1; CDR3 protein: CASRGQANSIDGYTF; CDR3 DNA: TGTGCCAGCCGGGGACAGGCTAATTCGATTGATGGCTACACCTTC
clone size: few; V gene: TRBV29-1; J gene: TRBJ1-2; D gene: -; CDR3 protein: CSVEALSGLRGYTF; CDR3 DNA: TGCAGCGTTGAAGCCCTCTCAGGGTTACGGGGCTACACCTTC
clone size: -; V gene: TRBV7-6; J gene: TRBJ1-1; D gene: -; CDR3 protein: CASSWGENTEAFF; CDR3 DNA: TGTGCCAGCAGCTGGGGAGAAAACACTGAAGCTTTCTTT
clone size: -; V gene: TRBV6-5; J gene: TRBJ1-6; D gene: TRBD1; CDR3 protein: CASSYEHRGNSPLHF; CDR3 DNA: TGTGCCAGCAGTTACGAGCACAGGGGGAATTCACCCCTCCACTTT